These T cell receptor beta chains were read from a single sample in a study of blood T cell repertoires in COVID-19. Clones were read by immunoSEQ multiplex PCR, and TCRdb kept only the in-frame ones, dropping some. The data show around 440,000 clones, around 88% seen once. The sequenced material came from peripheral blood. The receptors here all came from a woman aged 45-60 years with COVID-19, enrolled during active disease. Each CDR3 is given with its conserved first and last residue. The D gene is left open where the match is weak. Size is omitted from some rows. Given values are once, few, many or a class for expanded clones.

CDR3aa | CDR3nt | abundance | j_gene | d_gene | v_gene
CASSLAFGTGGDRQYF | TGTGCCAGCAGCTTGGCGTTCGGGACAGGGGGCGATCGGCAGTACTTC | NA | TRBJ2-7 | TRBD1 | TRBV5-4
CASSLREAYEQYF | TGTGCCAGCAGCCTCAGGGAAGCCTACGAGCAGTACTTC | NA | TRBJ2-7 | NA | TRBV6-6
CASSYPGDSDYGYTF | TGTGCCAGCAGTTATCCAGGGGATTCCGACTATGGCTACACCTTC | once | TRBJ1-2 | NA | TRBV6-5
CASSLGGRINQPQHF | TGTGCCAGCAGTTTGGGGGGGAGGATTAATCAGCCCCAGCATTTT | NA | TRBJ1-5 | NA | TRBV5-6
CASRRRNTIYF | TGTGCCAGCAGACGGAGGAACACCATATATTTT | NA | TRBJ1-3 | NA | TRBV11-2
CASSLGPRSTDTQYF | TGTGCCAGCAGCTTAGGTCCCAGAAGCACAGATACGCAGTATTTT | NA | TRBJ2-3 | NA | TRBV11-2
CASSLNRGDTEAFF | TGTGCCAGCAGCCTAAACAGGGGTGACACTGAAGCTTTCTTT | NA | TRBJ1-1 | TRBD1 | TRBV3-1/TRBV3-2
CASSLSTNMNTEAFF | TGCGCCAGCAGCCTATCCACAAATATGAACACTGAAGCTTTCTTT | NA | TRBJ1-1 | NA | TRBV4-1
CASSLGYTGGTDTQYF | TGCGCCAGCAGCTTGGGTTATACCGGAGGCACAGATACGCAGTATTTT | NA | TRBJ2-3 | NA | TRBV5-1
CASSEGGAGYEQYF | TGTGCCAGCAGCGAAGGGGGGGCAGGCTACGAGCAGTACTTC | NA | TRBJ2-7 | NA | TRBV11-2
CASSVAGTAKETQYF | TGTGCCAGCAGCGTTGCCGGGACAGCTAAAGAGACCCAGTACTTC | NA | TRBJ2-5 | TRBD1 | TRBV28
CASSDGGQGYGYTF | TGTGCCAGCAGTGATGGAGGACAGGGGTATGGCTACACCTTC | NA | TRBJ1-2 | TRBD1 | TRBV2
CATSDLLILPRDNQPQHF | TGTGCCACCAGTGATTTGCTCATTCTACCCAGGGACAATCAGCCCCAGCATTTT | NA | TRBJ1-5 | NA | TRBV24-1
CASSQVSGESTDTQYF | TGTGCCAGCAGCCAAGTTTCCGGGGAGTCCACAGATACGCAGTATTTT | NA | TRBJ2-3 | NA | TRBV4-2
CASSQADSGYEQYF | TGCGCCAGCAGCCAAGCGGACAGTGGGTACGAGCAGTACTTC | NA | TRBJ2-7 | NA | TRBV4-1
CAWGGQGNSPLHF | TGTGCCTGGGGTGGGCAGGGAAATTCACCCCTCCACTTT | NA | TRBJ1-6 | NA | TRBV30
CASSSMGGAGGKLFF | TGTGCCAGCAGCTCAATGGGAGGGGCGGGAGGAAAACTGTTTTTT | NA | TRBJ1-4 | NA | TRBV7-6
CASSSGGGRETQYF | TGTGCCAGCAGCTCTGGGGGGGGAAGGGAGACCCAGTACTTC | NA | TRBJ2-5 | TRBD2 | TRBV11-3
CASRCGTSGGAFETDTQYF | TGTGCAAGTCGCTGCGGGACTAGCGGGGGGGCCTTCGAGACAGATACGCAGTATTTT | NA | TRBJ2-3 | NA | TRBV12-2
CASSVGVGTIYF | TGTGCCAGCAGCGTAGGCGTCGGCACCATATATTTT | NA | TRBJ1-3 | NA | TRBV9